The 17 T cell receptor beta chains in this list originate from one sample, sequenced in a study of control samples from healthy donors and cancer patients. Profiling relied on immunoSEQ multiplex PCR, and the TCRdb table lists in-frame clones only, not all of them. The repertoire has over 200,000 clones, roughly 82% of them found once; the top ten carry 10% to 15%. Sequenced sample: PBMCs. The source is a woman aged 55-70 years with lung cancer.

V usage is TRBV14 and J usage is TRBJ2-3; D is unresolved. This CDR3 spans 14 amino acids. V was pared by 2 bases and J by 3 bases, with 9 bases between. The germline V gene encodes CDR1 SGHDN and CDR2 FVKESK. The CDR3 loop reads CASSQNPRTDTQYF. As DNA, the CDR3 is TGTGCCAGCAGCCAAAACCCCAGGACAGATACGCAGTATTTT.

CDR3 in DNA: TGTGCCAGCAGTGCCTCGGCAGGGAGTGGCTACACCTTC. Protein: CASSASAGSGYTF. The chain combines TRBV6-4 with TRBJ1-2, with a tentative D call TRBD1 (5 bases). Deletions cut 4 bases from V and 7 bases from J, with 13 bases between. The germline CDR1 and CDR2 sequences are MRHNA and SNTAGT. The CDR3 has 13 amino acids.

The CDR3 protein is CASSDRGRADTQYF. The CDR3 region has the DNA TGTGCCAGCAGTGATCGCGGGAGGGCAGATACGCAGTATTTT. V gene TRBV2 combines with J gene TRBJ2-3, with 9 positions matching TRBD2. With V trimmed by 3 bases and J by 4 bases, 2 bases remained unmatched. Germline CDR1 is SNHLY and CDR2 is FYNNEI. This CDR3 has 14 amino acids.

The J gene is TRBJ1-2, the V gene TRBV19; D unclear. The CDR3 has 15 residues. V was clipped by 6 bases and J by 3 bases, with 17 bases between them. The V gene's germline CDR1 is LNHDA and CDR2 SQIVND (reference sequence). Written as DNA, the CDR3 is TGTGCCAGTAGGGACGGAGGGAGAATTTACTATGGCTACACCTTC. As protein: CASRDGGRIYYGYTF.

The chain is built from TRBV19 and TRBJ2-7, with D possibly matching TRBD1 (5 bases). The CDR3 sequence is 13 residues long. In germline, CDR1 is LNHDA, CDR2 SQIVND (reference sequence). V was pared by 7 bases and J by 6 bases, with 16 bases between. CDR3 nucleotides: TGTGCCAGTAAATTCGGGCAGGGCGGCGAGCAGTACTTC. It translates to CASKFGQGGEQYF.

CDR3 sequence reads: CASTSGTGTYGYTF. DNA of the CDR3: TGTGCCAGCACCTCCGGGACAGGGACCTATGGCTACACCTTC. The chain recombines TRBV6-5 with TRBJ1-2, with 9 bases that match TRBD1. CDR1 and CDR2 from the germline V gene are MNHEY and SVGAGI. This CDR3 is 14 amino acids long. With V trimmed by 7 bases and J by 4 bases, 7 bases remained unmatched.

The gene calls are TRBV27 and TRBJ1-5; perhaps TRBD1 as D (5 bases). The CDR3 consists of 15 residues. Germline CDR1 and CDR2: MNHEY and SMNVEV (reference sequence). V lost 6 bases and J 0 bases, leaving 12 bases between the germline ends. The CDR3 DNA reads TGTGCCAGCAGGTCTGGAGGGACTAGCAATCAGCCCCAGCATTTT. Its translation: CASRSGGTSNQPQHF.

This chain uses TRBV12-3 or TRBV12-4 with TRBJ1-2; D remains unclear. The CDR3 covers 12 residues. Trimming removed 2 bases from V and 5 bases from J, with 6 bases in between. CDR3 coding DNA: TGTGCCAGCAGTTTAAATTCTTATGGCTACACCTTC. It specifies CASSLNSYGYTF.

The chain combines TRBV3-1 (or the pseudogene TRBV3-2) with TRBJ1-6; no clear D. This CDR3 has 12 amino acids. V dropped 2 bases and J dropped 10 bases, with 6 bases sitting between them. In germline, CDR1 is LGHDT, CDR2 YNNKEL (reference sequence). The CDR3 DNA is TGTGCCAGCAGCCAATCTAGGTCACCCCTCCACTTT. It codes for CASSQSRSPLHF.

This rearrangement joins TRBV11-2 to TRBJ1-3; D is ambiguous. The germline gives CDR1 SGHAT, CDR2 FQNNGV. This CDR3 spans 15 amino acids. V shed 4 bases and J shed 0 bases, with 10 bases lying between them. The CDR3 DNA sequence: TGTGCCAGCAGCTCTCTACGGGGCTCTGGAAACACCATATATTTT. Residues: CASSSLRGSGNTIYF.

This chain connects TRBV10-3 to TRBJ2-6, with D perhaps TRBD1 (6 bases). Germline-derived CDR1 and CDR2 are ENHRY and SYGVKD. The V gene lost 4 bases and the J gene lost 2 bases, with 9 bases spanning the gap. This CDR3 spans 15 amino acids. The CDR3: CAISGQVTGANVLTF. The DNA of the CDR3 is TGTGCCATCAGTGGACAGGTAACTGGGGCCAACGTCCTGACTTTC.

DNA for the CDR3: TGTGCCAGCAGCTTAGGGGCGGCGGGAGGGCCTGGCGAGCAGTTCTTC. This gives the protein CASSLGAAGGPGEQFF. The chain links TRBV13 to TRBJ2-1; TRBD2 matches at 9 bases. Germline lookup yields CDR1 PRHDT and CDR2 FYEKMQ (reference sequence). This CDR3 is built from 16 residues. Trimming removed 0 bases from V and 10 bases from J; junction bases left unmatched: 10.

The V call is TRBV7-9, the J call TRBJ2-1; D unresolved. This CDR3 comprises 15 residues. Germline V gene sequence: CDR1 SEHNR, CDR2 FQNEAQ (reference sequence). V was shortened by 1 base and J by 6 bases, with 13 bases between the two germline ends. The CDR3 DNA reads TGTGCCAGCAGCTTAGGGTCCCTAGATCTCAATGAGCAGTTCTTC. Translation gives CASSLGSLDLNEQFF.

The V call is TRBV7-9, the J call TRBJ2-5; a possible D gene is TRBD2 (5 bases). Germline V gene data show CDR1 as SEHNR and CDR2 as FQNEAQ (reference sequence). The CDR3 covers 15 residues. V shed 4 bases and J shed 1 base, with 13 bases lying between them. The CDR3 region is CASSSTHGIQETQYF. CDR3 bases: TGTGCCAGCAGCTCGACCCACGGGATCCAAGAGACCCAGTACTTC.

V gene TRBV9 combines with J gene TRBJ1-2, with 9 bases identical to TRBD1. Germline values: CDR1 SGDLS, CDR2 YYNGEE. The CDR3 contains 13 residues. V lost 4 bases and J lost 8; bases outside the gene matches: 6. As DNA, the CDR3 is TGTGCCAGCAGCTCGGGGACAGGGAGCGGCTACACCTTC. Translation: CASSSGTGSGYTF.

In this sample, this clone turned up a few times. The chain is built from TRBV19 and TRBJ2-7; D tentatively fits TRBD1 or TRBD2 (5 bases each). Germline V gives CDR1 LNHDA, CDR2 SQIVND (reference sequence). Trimming cost V 4 bases and J 3 bases, with 25 bases left between them. This CDR3 has 18 amino acids. CDR3 loop: CASSKDTRPGLPIYEQYF. The CDR3 DNA reads TGTGCCAGTAGTAAGGACACTAGGCCGGGATTACCCATCTACGAGCAGTACTTC. Complete variable domain (other parts from reference TRBV19 and TRBJ2-7): DGGITQSPKYLFRKEGQNVTLSCEQNLNHDAMYWYRQDPGQGLRLIYYSQIVNDFQKGDIAEGYSVSREKKESFPLTVTSAQKNPTAFYLCASSKDTRPGLPIYEQYFGPGTRLTVT.

The chain carries TRBV6-5 and TRBJ1-5; 7 nucleotides align to TRBD1. The CDR3 runs 15 residues. Looked up from germline, CDR1 is MNHEY and CDR2 is SVGAGI. The trim removed 6 bases at V and 4 bases at J, leaving 9 bases unmatched. CDR3 protein: CASRRPDRENQPQHF. CDR3 nucleotide sequence: TGTGCCAGCAGGAGACCTGACAGGGAGAATCAGCCCCAGCATTTT.